One T cell receptor (beta chain) is described in this entry. Its target is not known. The protocol was immunoSEQ multiplex PCR, while the TCRdb copy is restricted to in-frame clones and leaves out a portion. The sample includes about 39,000 clones, roughly 77% of them seen just once. These data originate in a study of neoadjuvant anti-PD-1 for oral cavity cancer. Whole-study findings and limits: Higher pretreatment Treg/Th17 ratios tracked higher pretreatment blood clonality.

Sample time point: after neoadjuvant nivolumab, at surgical resection. Germline V gene lookup returns CDR1 SQVTM and CDR2 ANQGSEA. The CDR3 has 13 residues. Trimming removed 5 bases at V and 6 bases at J, with 16 bases between. The sample consisted of PBMCs, taken after nivolumab (anti-PD-1) treatment. The rearrangement links TRBV29-1 to TRBJ1-1, with D unclear. The sequence came from a person aged 40 to 85 with oral cavity squamous cell carcinoma. The CDR3 loop is CSVTPTLNAEAFF. DNA of the CDR3: TGCAGCGTTACCCCCACCTTAAACGCTGAAGCTTTCTTT.